This TCR beta chain was sequenced in a study of blood T cell repertoires in COVID-19. On the study more broadly: The United States, Italy and Spain supplied acute and convalescent COVID-19 samples. The analysed material was cDNA or gDNA that came from T cells, B-cell-depleted T cells, or PBMCs.

Original data processing: Nucleated cell counts were estimated from reference gene primer amplification. TCRdb's copy holds only in-frame clones and misses some; the assay was immunoSEQ multiplex PCR. V, J and clone size derive from that table, while D and trimming were established from the DNA sequence. The profile covers some 150,000 clones, with around 83% appearing a single time and about 4.2% taken by the ten largest. Per germline, CDR1 SGHRS and CDR2 YFSETQ. This CDR3 has 16 residues. Unmatched junction bases numbered 14, after V lost 4 bases and J lost 7 bases. The chain links TRBV5-1 to TRBJ2-5, with 9 bases matching TRBD2. This receptor was identified in an elderly woman with acute or convalescent COVID-19. Sequencing was performed on peripheral blood. In DNA form, the CDR3 reads TGCGCCAGCAGCCAGATAGCAGCGGGGGGCACCGTGACCCAGTACTTC. It is translated as CASSQIAAGGTVTQYF.